This TCR beta chain was sequenced during a study of T-cell memory formation after mild COVID-19. As for the study in general: TCR clusters showed largely donor specificity. Study results and limitations: Within pre-infection memory, some responding clones were found, suggesting cross-reactive memory joined. The main location of contracting CD4+ clones was CM and EM, and that of contracting CD8+ clones was EMRA.

This clonotype was counted many times. Its specificity is not known. TCRdb processed the 5' RACE reads anew with MiXCR; each CDR3 protein has one entry. The sample records 200,000 or so distinct CDR3 sequences, around 8.8% being singletons. Trimming took off 6 bases at V and 1 base at J, with 9 bases between the two ends. The CDR3 runs to 13 residues. Looked up from germline, CDR1 is WSHSY and CDR2 is SAAADI. This sequence originates from a man in his late teens or twenties who had mild COVID-19 (a few samples of this study predate the infection). Cell type and time point are not known. This chain uses TRBV10-2 with TRBJ1-2; the D gene is possibly TRBD1 (6 bases). The specimen sequenced was PBMCs or a T cell subset sorted from them (not recorded which). The CDR3 region has the DNA TGCGCCAGCAGGGGGGGCGGTAACTATGGCTACACCTTC. It specifies CASRGGGNYGYTF.